This passage covers 20 T cell receptor beta chains from one sample sequenced in a study of shared clonotypes between healthy human individuals. The naive CD8 subset, CD45RO-negative cells positively selected for CCR7, excluded terminally differentiated effector memory CD45RA+ cells. Measured with immunoSEQ multiplex PCR; TCRdb has only the in-frame clones, and not every one. The sample includes about 750,000 clones, nearly 95% of them seen just once. The specimen was naive CD8+ T cells sorted from blood. The receptors come from a man aged 25 to 40 in good health.

This chain connects TRBV6-5 to TRBJ2-1; 8 nucleotides align to TRBD1. Germline trimming cut 3 bases from V and 8 bases from J; bases unmatched to any gene: 9. The germline V gene has CDR1 MNHEY and CDR2 SVGAGI. The CDR3 is made up of 15 amino acids. The chain's CDR3 is CASSYPGQGFDEQFF. CDR3 sequence (DNA): TGTGCCAGCAGTTATCCTGGACAGGGTTTCGATGAGCAGTTCTTC.

As DNA, the CDR3 is TGTGCCAGTAGTCTGGCGAGGAACTATGGCTACACCTTC. Its protein product is CASSLARNYGYTF. The rearrangement uses TRBV19 and TRBJ1-2; D uncertain. Germline values: CDR1 LNHDA, CDR2 SQIVND (reference sequence). This CDR3 spans 13 amino acids. V gave up 5 bases and J gave up 2 bases, with 9 bases separating them.

CDR3 DNA: TGCAGCGTTGGGGTCAGGGGGAGCACAGATACGCAGTATTTT. It is translated as CSVGVRGSTDTQYF. This rearrangement joins TRBV29-1 to TRBJ2-3; 7 bases align to TRBD1. The V and J ends lost 4 bases and 0 bases, in that order; junction bases with no gene match: 4. This CDR3 region has 14 residues. CDR1 and CDR2 from the germline V gene are SQVTM and ANQGSEA.

The genes are TRBV28 and TRBJ1-2; 7 nucleotides align to TRBD1. Trimming took 5 bases from V and 8 from J; bases not matched to a gene: 5. This CDR3 spans 12 amino acids. Germline V gene data show CDR1 as MDHEN and CDR2 as SYDVKM. CDR3 coding DNA: TGTGCCAGCAGTCACTACAGGGGCGGCTACACCTTC. This gives the protein CASSHYRGGYTF.

This chain uses TRBV5-4 with TRBJ2-7, with TRBD2 matching 8 bases. Trimming at V came to 0 bases and at J to 3 bases, leaving 5 bases not matched to a gene. Germline values: CDR1 SGHNT, CDR2 YYREEE (reference sequence). CDR3 length: 15 residues. CDR3 in DNA: TGTGCCAGCAGCTTGGTTGGGACTAGGGGCTACGAGCAGTACTTC. Its protein product is CASSLVGTRGYEQYF.

The chain joins TRBV7-9 to TRBJ2-3, with a weak D call TRBD1 (5 bases). V was clipped by 3 bases and J by 6 bases, with 13 bases between them. CDR1 and CDR2 (germline): SEHNR, FQNEAQ (reference sequence). The CDR3 has 14 residues. CDR3 sequence reads: CASSFGQLHDTQYF. CDR3 in DNA: TGTGCCAGCAGCTTTGGACAACTACACGATACGCAGTATTTT.

The V and J genes are TRBV29-1 and TRBJ2-2; TRBD1 agrees at 7 bases. Germline V gives CDR1 SQVTM, CDR2 ANQGSEA. Losses at the gene ends were 7 bases for V and 3 bases for J; bases not matched to a gene: 5. The CDR3 covers 13 residues. Here the CDR3 reads CSAGDSDTGELFF. The CDR3 DNA follows: TGCAGCGCTGGGGACAGTGACACCGGGGAGCTGTTTTTT.

This sequence joins TRBV10-3 and TRBJ2-3, with TRBD2 matching 13 bases. Trimming took 3 bases from V and 5 from J; bases not matched to a gene: 11. CDR3 length equals 18 residues. In germline, CDR1 is ENHRY, CDR2 SYGVKD. This chain's CDR3 is CAISEPGLAGVDGDTQYF. DNA for the CDR3: TGTGCCATCAGTGAACCTGGACTAGCGGGAGTTGATGGAGATACGCAGTATTTT.

The CDR3 nucleotides read TGTGCCAGCAGTTACTCGGGACAGCTACTAGTC. It translates to CASSYSGQLLV. This chain connects TRBV6-6 to TRBJ2-7; 7 bases align to TRBD1. Germline CDR1 and CDR2: MNHNY and SVGAGI (reference sequence). This CDR3 is 11 amino acids long.

The gene calls are TRBV9 and TRBJ1-1, with D uncertain. Germline CDR1 and CDR2: SGDLS and YYNGEE. The CDR3 consists of 12 residues. Trimming stripped 4 bases from V and 7 bases from J, with 11 bases between. This CDR3 reads CASSSLTHEAFF. The CDR3, as DNA: TGTGCCAGCAGCTCCCTGACGCATGAAGCTTTCTTT.

The rearrangement joins TRBV27 to TRBJ2-7, with TRBD2 matching 7 bases. The CDR3 has 15 residues. V gave up 4 bases and J gave up 4 bases; unmatched junction bases: 10. The germline CDR1 and CDR2 sequences are MNHEY and SMNVEV (reference sequence). The CDR3 sequence: CASSYVGGSLYEQYF. CDR3 sequence (DNA): TGTGCCAGCAGTTATGTCGGCGGGAGTCTGTACGAGCAGTACTTC.

This chain's CDR3 is CASSLVGGTSTDTQYF. CDR3 bases: TGTGCCAGCAGCTTAGTTGGCGGAACTAGCACAGATACGCAGTATTTT. V and J are TRBV13 and TRBJ2-3; D call uncertain. V lost 1 base and J 0 bases, leaving 11 bases between the germline ends. The CDR3 spans 16 residues. Germline V gene sequence: CDR1 PRHDT, CDR2 FYEKMQ (reference sequence).

The chain employs TRBV11-2 and TRBJ2-7, with 7 bases identical to TRBD1. This CDR3 has 17 amino acids. After removal of 0 bases from V and 4 bases from J, the junction contained 12 bases not matched to a gene. The germline V gene has CDR1 SGHAT and CDR2 FQNNGV. The CDR3 sequence: CASSLDWGNRGAYEQYF. In DNA form, the CDR3 reads TGTGCCAGCAGCTTAGATTGGGGGAACAGGGGAGCGTACGAGCAGTACTTC.

V is TRBV19 and J is TRBJ2-3; D is ambiguous. Trimming cost V 3 bases and J 0 bases, with 19 bases left between them. CDR1 is LNHDA and CDR2 is SQIVND in the germline V gene (reference sequence). This CDR3 comprises 18 residues. The CDR3 DNA reads as TGTGCCAGTAGTATCGCCTCGACTTACGGCGCCAGCACAGATACGCAGTATTTT. This translates into CASSIASTYGASTDTQYF.

This chain joins TRBV19 and TRBJ1-5, with 8 bases that match TRBD1. Germline V gives CDR1 LNHDA, CDR2 SQIVND (reference sequence). The CDR3 extends over 14 amino acids. The V and J ends lost 5 bases and 5 bases, in that order; junction bases with no gene match: 5. The CDR3 sequence is CASSQGQAHQPQHF. CDR3 in DNA: TGTGCCAGTAGTCAGGGACAGGCGCATCAGCCCCAGCATTTT. Supplemented by reference TRBV19 and TRBJ1-5, the full variable domain reads DGGITQSPKYLFRKEGQNVTLSCEQNLNHDAMYWYRQDPGQGLRLIYYSQIVNDFQKGDIAEGYSVSREKKESFPLTVTSAQKNPTAFYLCASSQGQAHQPQHFGDGTRLSIL.

This sequence joins TRBV11-3 and TRBJ2-2, with 11 bases lining up with TRBD2. Germline V gives CDR1 SGHNT, CDR2 YENEEA. V lost 4 bases and J lost 4; bases outside the gene matches: 5. This CDR3 contains 16 residues. The CDR3 spells CASSSDGTSGTGELFF. CDR3 in DNA: TGTGCCAGCAGCTCCGACGGGACTAGCGGCACCGGGGAGCTGTTTTTT. The variable domain in full, with the rest retrieved from reference TRBV11-3 and TRBJ2-2, is EAGVVQSPRYKIIEKKQPVAFWCNPISGHNTLYWYLQNLGQGPELLIRYENEEAVDDSQLPKDRFSAERLKGVDSTLKIQPAELGDSAVYLCASSSDGTSGTGELFFGEGSRLTVL.

This chain links TRBV5-6 with TRBJ2-1; 9 nucleotides agree with TRBD2. Germline CDR1 reads SGHDT; CDR2 reads YYEEEE. Losses at the gene ends were 0 bases for V and 8 bases for J; bases not matched to a gene: 3. The CDR3 runs to 14 residues. CDR3 nucleotide sequence: TGTGCCAGCAGCTTGGGACTAGCGGACGATGAGCAGTTCTTC. Its protein is CASSLGLADDEQFF.

The V gene is TRBV2, the J gene TRBJ2-2; no definite D call. The V end lost 1 base, the J end lost 0 bases, and 3 bases lay between the germline ends. This CDR3 region has 14 residues. From germline, CDR1 is SNHLY and CDR2 FYNNEI. Here the CDR3 reads CASSEETNTGELFF. CDR3 in DNA: TGTGCCAGCAGTGAAGAGACGAACACCGGGGAGCTGTTTTTT.

V is TRBV7-6 and J is TRBJ2-6; D is perhaps TRBD1 (6 bases). The CDR3 is 14 amino acids. Per the germline V gene, CDR1 is SGHVS and CDR2 is FNYEAQ. V was pared by 7 bases and J by 0 bases, with 7 bases between. The CDR3 coding sequence is TGTGCCAGCAAGGACAGCTCTGGGGCCAACGTCCTGACTTTC. Translation gives CASKDSSGANVLTF.

V and J are TRBV7-9 and TRBJ2-3, with a weak D call TRBD1 (6 bases). The germline V gene encodes CDR1 SEHNR and CDR2 FQNEAQ (reference sequence). This CDR3 is built from 18 residues. V lost 10 bases and J lost 2, with 28 bases in between. As DNA, the CDR3 is TGTGCCACCAGAAGGGGGTTAGTCGGACTTCCCCACACAGATACGCAGTATTTT. Residues: CATRRGLVGLPHTDTQYF.